Detailed here is one T cell receptor beta chain. These data originate in a study of control samples from healthy donors and cancer patients. Germline loops: CDR1 MNHEY, CDR2 SVGAGI. The CDR3 has 12 amino acids. Trimming stripped 6 bases from V and 4 bases from J, with 8 bases between. Sequenced by immunoSEQ multiplex PCR; TCRdb stores in-frame clones only, minus some. The sample comprises about 130,000 clones, around 90% of which are singletons, and around 2.5% rests with the top ten. The V gene is TRBV6-5, the J gene TRBJ2-3, with no clear D. Sequenced input: blood. The sequence was obtained from a middle-aged man in good health. The CDR3 here is CASRALADTQYF. The CDR3 DNA follows: TGTGCCAGCAGAGCACTTGCAGATACGCAGTATTTT.